The rows below give T cell receptor beta chains drawn from one sample of a study of T-cell memory formation after mild COVID-19. One entry per CDR3 protein results from TCRdb running MiXCR on the 5' RACE reads. The repertoire holds 550,000 to 600,000 distinct CDR3 sequences, with 20% to 25% as singletons. Sequenced material: PBMCs or a T cell subset sorted from them (not recorded which). The receptors come from an adult woman who had mild COVID-19 (a few samples of this study predate the infection). Cell type and time point are not known. The CDR3 runs from the conserved cysteine through the conserved F or W. Size is stated for part of the rows, as once, few or many counts, or as a class when the clone is expanded.

CDR3 protein,clone size,V gene
CATSARGGTDTQYF,-,TRBV24-1
CASSRESTGNYGYTF,many,TRBV14
CASSYSRGHGEAFF,-,TRBV6-5
CASSLPEFGYEQYF,-,TRBV7-8
CASSQTSGVYEQYF,-,TRBV7-2
CASSSNLLAGVGSYEQYF,few,TRBV7-8
CAISDSAGSGYTF,-,TRBV10-3
CASSRTGLAEQYF,-,TRBV2
CASSSAEYGYTF,-,TRBV5-1
CASSQDRLAGADTQYF,few,TRBV3-1